This T cell receptor (beta chain) was identified during a study of blood T cell repertoires in COVID-19. This clone was recorded at least ten times. Sequenced by immunoSEQ multiplex PCR; TCRdb stores in-frame clones only, minus some. Of around 290,000 clones listed, 88% were seen once; the top ten hold around 2%. The germline V and J ends were trimmed by 3 bases and 0 bases, with 8 bases remaining between them. The CDR3 sequence is 14 residues long. From germline, CDR1 is SGHVS and CDR2 FNYEAQ. The rearrangement joins TRBV7-6 to TRBJ2-5; no clear D gene. The receptor's source is a woman aged 60-75 years in a cohort exposed to, infected with or recovered from COVID-19 (not recorded which). Sequencing was performed on PBMCs or T cells enriched from blood (not recorded which). CDR3 DNA: TGTGCCAGCAGCTTTCGTAGATACCAAGAGACCCAGTACTTC. Its protein product is CASSFRRYQETQYF.